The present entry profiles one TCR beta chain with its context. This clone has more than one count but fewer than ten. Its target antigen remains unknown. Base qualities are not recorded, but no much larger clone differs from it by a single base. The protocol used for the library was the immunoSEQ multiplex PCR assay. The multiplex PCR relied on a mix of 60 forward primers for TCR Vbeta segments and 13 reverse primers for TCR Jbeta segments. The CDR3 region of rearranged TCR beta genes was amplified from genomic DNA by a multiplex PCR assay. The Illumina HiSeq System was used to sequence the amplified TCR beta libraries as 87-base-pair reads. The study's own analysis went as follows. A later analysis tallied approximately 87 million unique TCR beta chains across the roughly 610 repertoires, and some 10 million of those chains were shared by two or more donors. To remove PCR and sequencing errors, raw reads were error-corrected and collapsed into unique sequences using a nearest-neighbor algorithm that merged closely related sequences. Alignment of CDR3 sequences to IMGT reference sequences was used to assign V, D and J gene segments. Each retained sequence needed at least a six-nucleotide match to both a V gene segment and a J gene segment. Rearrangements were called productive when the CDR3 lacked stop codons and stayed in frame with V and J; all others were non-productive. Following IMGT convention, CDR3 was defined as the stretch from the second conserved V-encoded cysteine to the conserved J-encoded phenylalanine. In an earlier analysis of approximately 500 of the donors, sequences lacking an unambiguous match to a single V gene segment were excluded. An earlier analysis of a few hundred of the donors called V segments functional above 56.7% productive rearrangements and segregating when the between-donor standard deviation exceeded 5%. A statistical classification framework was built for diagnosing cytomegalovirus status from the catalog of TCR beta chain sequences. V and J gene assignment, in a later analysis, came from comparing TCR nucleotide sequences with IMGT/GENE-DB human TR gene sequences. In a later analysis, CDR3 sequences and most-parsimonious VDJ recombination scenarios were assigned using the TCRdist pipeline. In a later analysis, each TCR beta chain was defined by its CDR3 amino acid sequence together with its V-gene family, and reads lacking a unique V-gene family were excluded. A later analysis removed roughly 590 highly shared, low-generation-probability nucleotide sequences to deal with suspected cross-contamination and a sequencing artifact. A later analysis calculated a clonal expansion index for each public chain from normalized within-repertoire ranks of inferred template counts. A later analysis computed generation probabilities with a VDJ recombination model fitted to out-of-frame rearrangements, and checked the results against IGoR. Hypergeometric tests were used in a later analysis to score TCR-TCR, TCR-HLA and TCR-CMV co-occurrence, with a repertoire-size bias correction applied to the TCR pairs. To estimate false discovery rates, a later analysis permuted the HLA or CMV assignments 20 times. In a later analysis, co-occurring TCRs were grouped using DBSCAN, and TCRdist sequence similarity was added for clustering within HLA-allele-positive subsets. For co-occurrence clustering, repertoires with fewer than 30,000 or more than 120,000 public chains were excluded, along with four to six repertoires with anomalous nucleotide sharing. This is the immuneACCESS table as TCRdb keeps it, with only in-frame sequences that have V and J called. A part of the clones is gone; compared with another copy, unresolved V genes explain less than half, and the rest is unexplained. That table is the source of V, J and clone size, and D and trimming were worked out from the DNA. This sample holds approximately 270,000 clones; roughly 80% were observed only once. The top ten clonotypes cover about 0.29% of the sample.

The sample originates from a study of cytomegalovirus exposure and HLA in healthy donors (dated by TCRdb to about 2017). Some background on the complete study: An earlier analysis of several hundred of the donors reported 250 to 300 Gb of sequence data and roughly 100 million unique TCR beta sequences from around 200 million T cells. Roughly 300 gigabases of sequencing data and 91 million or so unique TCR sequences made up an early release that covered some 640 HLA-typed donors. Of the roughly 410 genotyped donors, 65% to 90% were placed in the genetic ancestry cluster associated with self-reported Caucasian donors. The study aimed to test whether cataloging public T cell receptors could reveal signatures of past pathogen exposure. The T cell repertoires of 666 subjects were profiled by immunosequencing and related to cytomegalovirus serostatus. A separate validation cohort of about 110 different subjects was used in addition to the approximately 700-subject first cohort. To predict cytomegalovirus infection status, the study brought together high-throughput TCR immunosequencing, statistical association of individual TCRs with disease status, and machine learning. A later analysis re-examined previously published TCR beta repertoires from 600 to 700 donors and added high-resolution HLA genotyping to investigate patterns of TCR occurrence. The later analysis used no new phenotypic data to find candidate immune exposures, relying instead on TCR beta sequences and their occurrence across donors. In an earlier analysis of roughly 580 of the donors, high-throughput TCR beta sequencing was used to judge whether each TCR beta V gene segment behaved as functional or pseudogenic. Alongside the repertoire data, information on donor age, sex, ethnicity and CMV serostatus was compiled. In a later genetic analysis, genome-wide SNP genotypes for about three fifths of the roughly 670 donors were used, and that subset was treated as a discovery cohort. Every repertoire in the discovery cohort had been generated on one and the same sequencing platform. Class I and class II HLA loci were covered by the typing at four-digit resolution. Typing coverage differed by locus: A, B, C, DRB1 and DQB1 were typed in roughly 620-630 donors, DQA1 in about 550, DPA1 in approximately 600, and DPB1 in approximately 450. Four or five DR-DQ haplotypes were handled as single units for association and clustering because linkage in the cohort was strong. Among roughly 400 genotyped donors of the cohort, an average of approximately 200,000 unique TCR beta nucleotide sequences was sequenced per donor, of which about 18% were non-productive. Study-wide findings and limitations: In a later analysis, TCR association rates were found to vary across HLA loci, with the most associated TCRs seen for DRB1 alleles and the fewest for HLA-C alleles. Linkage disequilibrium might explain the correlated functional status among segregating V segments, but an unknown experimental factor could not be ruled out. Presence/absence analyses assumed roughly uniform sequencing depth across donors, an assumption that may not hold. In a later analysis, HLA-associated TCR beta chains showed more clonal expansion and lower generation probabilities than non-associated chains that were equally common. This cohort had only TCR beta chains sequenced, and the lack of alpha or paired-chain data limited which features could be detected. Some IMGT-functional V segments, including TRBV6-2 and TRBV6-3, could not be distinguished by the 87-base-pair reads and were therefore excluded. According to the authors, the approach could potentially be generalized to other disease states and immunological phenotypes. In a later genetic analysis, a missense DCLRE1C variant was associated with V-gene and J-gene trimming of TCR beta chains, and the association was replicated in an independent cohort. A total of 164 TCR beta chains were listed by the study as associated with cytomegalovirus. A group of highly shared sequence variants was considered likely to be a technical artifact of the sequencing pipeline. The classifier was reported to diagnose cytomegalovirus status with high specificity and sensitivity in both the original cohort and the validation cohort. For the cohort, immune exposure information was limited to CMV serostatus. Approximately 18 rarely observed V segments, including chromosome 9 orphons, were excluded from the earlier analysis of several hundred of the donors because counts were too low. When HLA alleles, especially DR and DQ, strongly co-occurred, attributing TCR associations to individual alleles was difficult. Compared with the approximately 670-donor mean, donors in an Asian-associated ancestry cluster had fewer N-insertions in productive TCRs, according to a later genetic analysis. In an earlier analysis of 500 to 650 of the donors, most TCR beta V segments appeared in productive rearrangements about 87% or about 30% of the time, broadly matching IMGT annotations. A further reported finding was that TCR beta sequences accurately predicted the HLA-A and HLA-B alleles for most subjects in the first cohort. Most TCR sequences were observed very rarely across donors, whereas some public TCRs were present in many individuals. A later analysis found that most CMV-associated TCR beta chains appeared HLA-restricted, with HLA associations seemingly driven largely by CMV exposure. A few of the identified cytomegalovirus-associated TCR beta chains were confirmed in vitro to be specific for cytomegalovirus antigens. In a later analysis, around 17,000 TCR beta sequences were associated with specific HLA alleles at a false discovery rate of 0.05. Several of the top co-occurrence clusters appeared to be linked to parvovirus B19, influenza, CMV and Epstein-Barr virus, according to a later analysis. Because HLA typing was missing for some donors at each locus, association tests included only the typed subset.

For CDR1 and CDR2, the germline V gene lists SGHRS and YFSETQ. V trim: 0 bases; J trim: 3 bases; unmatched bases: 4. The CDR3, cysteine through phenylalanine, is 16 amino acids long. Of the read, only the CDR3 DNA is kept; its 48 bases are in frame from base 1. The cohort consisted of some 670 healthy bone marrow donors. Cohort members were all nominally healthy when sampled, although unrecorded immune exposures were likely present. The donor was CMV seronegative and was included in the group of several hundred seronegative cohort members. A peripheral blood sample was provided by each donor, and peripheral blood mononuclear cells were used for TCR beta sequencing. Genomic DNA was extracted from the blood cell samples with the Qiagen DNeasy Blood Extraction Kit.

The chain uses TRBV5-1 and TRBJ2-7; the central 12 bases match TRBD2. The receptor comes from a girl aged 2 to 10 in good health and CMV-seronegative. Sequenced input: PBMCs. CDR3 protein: CASSLGLAGGGYEQYF. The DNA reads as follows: TGCGCCAGCAGCTTGGGCCTAGCGGGAGGGGGCTACGAGCAGTACTTC.